The 19 T cell receptor beta chains in this list originate from one sample, sequenced in a study of post-analysis software for immune sequencing data. Study-level results: TRBV5-6, TRBV5-1 and TRBV20-1 were among about 5 TRBV segments more frequent in patients than controls.

The library was made from cDNA and included unique molecular identifiers. A single record per CDR3 protein comes from TCRdb applying MiXCR to the PCR reads. The sample holds hundreds of thousands of distinct CDR3 sequences, about 60% seen once. These TCRs are of unknown antigen specificity. Sequenced material: blood. The receptors here all came from a girl aged 2-9 years with multiple sclerosis.

The table lists this clonotype with a count of one. This chain uses TRBV24-1 with TRBJ2-1; a possible D gene is TRBD1 (6 bases). Germline V gene sequence: CDR1 KGHDR, CDR2 SFDVKD. The CDR3 contains 20 residues. Trimming took 4 bases from V and 0 from J, leaving 24 bases between them. CDR3 amino acids: CATSDRTGTPNLGSYNEQFF. The CDR3 nucleotides read TGTGCCACCAGTGACCGAACCGGGACACCAAACCTGGGCTCCTACAATGAGCAGTTCTTC.

This chain uses TRBV6-5 with TRBJ2-5; D is undetermined. The J call may be incorrect, as the DNA end agrees better with TRBJ2-7. Germline V CDR1 and CDR2: MNHEY, SVGAGI. The CDR3 is made up of 13 amino acids. The DNA of the CDR3 is TGTGCCAGCAGTTACTCGAGCGCGCTCGAGCAGTACTTC. Translation gives CASSYSSALEQYF.

Only a few counts were recorded for this clonotype. The chain joins TRBV29-1 to TRBJ1-2; 8 bases match TRBD1. CDR3 length: 14 amino acids. Germline V CDR1 and CDR2: SQVTM, ANQGSEA. Germline trimming cut 1 base from V and 8 bases from J; bases unmatched to any gene: 9. In DNA form, the CDR3 reads TGCAGCGTTGAAGTGGTCCGGACAGGGTCCGGCTACACCTTC. Its protein is CSVEVVRTGSGYTF.

V is TRBV5-1 and J is TRBJ2-7; 10 bases map to TRBD1. This CDR3 is built from 15 residues. Looked up from germline, CDR1 is SGHRS and CDR2 is YFSETQ. Trimming at V came to 3 bases and at J to 0 bases, leaving 3 bases not matched to a gene. CDR3 region: CASSWRTGGSYEQYF. The CDR3 nucleotides read TGCGCCAGCAGCTGGCGGACAGGGGGCTCCTACGAGCAGTACTTC.

The gene calls are TRBV29-1 and TRBJ2-7, with 8 bases fitting TRBD2. The CDR3 contains 15 residues. Per the germline V gene, CDR1 is SQVTM and CDR2 is ANQGSEA. Unmatched junction bases numbered 16, after V lost 7 bases and J lost 5 bases. DNA for the CDR3: TGCAGCGCCCAAGGCCTAGCGGGCTGGCGGGACGAGCAGTACTTC. Residues: CSAQGLAGWRDEQYF.

The rearrangement uses TRBV6-2 or TRBV6-3 and TRBJ2-1, with no clear D. Germline V gene sequence: CDR1 MNHEY, CDR2 SVGEGT. The CDR3 consists of 14 residues. The V and J ends lost 6 bases and 5 bases respectively, with 14 bases between them. Here the CDR3 reads CASSYPLSHNEQFF. CDR3 nucleotides: TGTGCCAGCAGCTACCCCCTTAGTCACAATGAGCAGTTCTTC.

The gene calls are TRBV2 and TRBJ2-3, with D tentatively TRBD1 or TRBD2 (5 bases each). Germline V lookup: CDR1 SNHLY, CDR2 FYNNEI. This CDR3 contains 16 residues. The V and J ends lost 4 bases and 4 bases respectively, with 18 bases between them. The CDR3 DNA follows: TGTGCCAGCAGTGTCGGGGACCCCCGCGAAGCAGATACGCAGTATTTT. Amino acid sequence: CASSVGDPREADTQYF.

This sequence joins TRBV12-3 or TRBV12-4 and TRBJ2-1; TRBD2 agrees at 14 bases. The CDR3 is made up of 18 amino acids. The V segment lost 3 bases and the J segment 9 bases; nucleotides outside the gene matches: 13. The CDR3 loop reads CASSFLPRLAGGPSEQFF. CDR3 coding DNA: TGTGCCAGCAGTTTCCTTCCCCGACTAGCGGGGGGGCCTAGTGAGCAGTTCTTC.

The CDR3 coding sequence is TGCGCCAGCAGCTTGGAGGGGACAATGGATGGCTACACCTTC. This codes for CASSLEGTMDGYTF. The chain carries TRBV5-1 and TRBJ1-2; D is possibly TRBD1 (6 bases). The germline V gene has CDR1 SGHRS and CDR2 YFSETQ. The CDR3 contains 14 residues. The ends were cut back, 0 bases at V and 6 bases at J, with 12 bases in the middle.

The chain recombines TRBV7-2 with TRBJ1-2, with D unresolved. This CDR3 spans 15 amino acids. CDR1 SGHTA and CDR2 FQGNSA come from the germline V gene. V was shortened by 5 bases and J by 6 bases, with 19 bases between the two germline ends. The CDR3 nucleotides read TGTGCCAGCAGCCGTCGAAGGGAAGGGTTCCATGGCTACACCTTC. Translated, it gives CASSRRREGFHGYTF.

The chain combines TRBV7-2 with TRBJ2-5; D possibly corresponds to TRBD1 (6 bases). Germline V gene sequence: CDR1 SGHTA, CDR2 FQGNSA. V was clipped by 5 bases and J by 3 bases, with 10 bases between them. The CDR3 runs to 13 residues. The CDR3 region has the DNA TGTGCCAGCAGCCCACGGGACAAAGAGACCCAGTACTTC. It encodes CASSPRDKETQYF.

The chain uses TRBV12-3 or TRBV12-4 and TRBJ2-3; D possibly corresponds to TRBD1 (6 bases). CDR3 length equals 14 residues. V lost 6 bases to trimming and J lost 0 bases, with 10 bases between them. The CDR3, as DNA: TGTGCCAGCAGGCTCGGGACAAGCACAGATACGCAGTATTTT. Encoded protein: CASRLGTSTDTQYF.

With respect to this clonotype: No conserved phenylalanine or tryptophan is present at the end of the CDR3, so a read error is the likely explanation. The V call is TRBV5-1, the J call TRBJ2-5; D possibly corresponds to TRBD1 (8 bases). This CDR3 has 14 residues. V gave up 2 bases and J gave up 5 bases, with 13 bases separating them. Germline V gene data show CDR1 as SGHRS and CDR2 as YFSETQ. CDR3 in DNA: TGCGCCAGCAGCTTCGGACAGGGAGGGGAGACCCAGTACAAC. Its translation: CASSFGQGGETQYN.

The chain joins TRBV10-3 to TRBJ2-1, with D tentatively TRBD2 (5 bases). Germline lookup yields CDR1 ENHRY and CDR2 SYGVKD. The CDR3 consists of 12 residues. V was cut by 4 bases and J by 6 bases, with 7 bases left in between. CDR3 sequence: CAISVRVNEQFF. The CDR3 nucleotides are TGTGCCATCAGTGTGAGGGTCAATGAGCAGTTCTTC.

This CDR3 reads CASSENRVERAFF. Written as DNA, the CDR3 is TGTGCCAGCAGTGAAAACAGGGTGGAGCGAGCTTTCTTT. The chain employs TRBV6-1 and TRBJ1-1; possibly TRBD1 for D (6 bases). Germline V CDR1 and CDR2: MNHNS, SASEGT. The V end was cut by 2 bases, the J end by 10 bases, with 14 bases between. The length of the CDR3 is 13 residues.

The chain has TRBV29-1 and TRBJ2-5, with a weak D call TRBD2 (5 bases). Germline CDR1 reads SQVTM; CDR2 reads ANQGSEA. V was cut by 6 bases and J by 5 bases, with 13 bases left in between. The CDR3 consists of 12 residues. The CDR3 sequence: CSVVAGGETQYF. CDR3 nucleotide sequence: TGCAGCGTCGTGGCAGGCGGGGAGACCCAGTACTTC.

This clonotype has more than one count but fewer than ten. The J gene is TRBJ2-3, the V gene TRBV10-3, with 11 bases matching TRBD2. The CDR3 has 15 residues. The V gene end was trimmed by 4 bases and the J gene end by 3 bases; junction bases not matched to a gene: 3. The germline CDR1 and CDR2 sequences are ENHRY and SYGVKD. The DNA for the CDR3 is TGTGCCATCAGTGCGACTAGCGGGGAGACAGATACGCAGTATTTT. The encoded protein is CAISATSGETDTQYF.

This clonotype was observed a handful of times. The chain uses TRBV20-1 and TRBJ2-4, with D uncertain. Germline values: CDR1 DFQATT, CDR2 SNEGSKA (reference sequence). This CDR3 contains 15 residues. V was pared by 3 bases and J by 0 bases, with 12 bases between. CDR3 region: CSASFDNLAKNIQYF. The CDR3 DNA sequence: TGCAGTGCTAGTTTCGACAATTTAGCCAAAAACATTCAGTACTTC.

The chain couples TRBV6-5 to TRBJ2-6; tentatively, D is TRBD1 or TRBD2 (5 bases each). The germline V gene has CDR1 MNHEY and CDR2 SVGAGI. There are 14 residues in the CDR3. Trimming shortened V by 4 bases and J by 7 bases, and 11 bases separated the two germline ends. DNA for the CDR3: TGTGCCAGCAGTTGGGACCTTAGAGCCAACGTCCTGACTTTC. This codes for CASSWDLRANVLTF.